The T cell receptor (beta chain) described here comes from a study of Ad26.COV2.S vaccination and SARS-CoV-2 variants. Regarding treatment: 15 to 20 received Ad26.COV2.S at low or high dose, single or two shots; 5 received placebo; per-sample allocation not given. Samples analyzed were those drawn on day 63 after the first vaccine or placebo injection. The assay was immunoSEQ multiplex PCR, and TCRdb's table has in-frame clones only and misses some. The sample carries 350,000 to 450,000 clones, around 86% recorded once. Trimming stripped 5 bases from V and 5 bases from J, with 10 bases between. This CDR3 is 13 amino acids long. In germline, CDR1 is LGHDT, CDR2 YNNKEL (reference sequence). Study-level findings and limits: Vaccinated individuals (as opposed to placebo recipients) had higher spike-specific TCR breadth.

In regard to this clone: What it recognizes is unknown.

The chain links TRBV3-1 (or the pseudogene TRBV3-2) to TRBJ1-3, with D perhaps matching TRBD1 (6 bases). Material: peripheral blood, obtained in a trial of Ad26.COV2.S vaccine versus placebo. The receptor was derived from a person aged 18-60 years who received the Ad26.COV2.S COVID-19 vaccine or a placebo. In DNA form, the CDR3 reads TGTGCCAGCAGCTTGGGGACAAGAAACACCATATATTTT. It translates to CASSLGTRNTIYF.